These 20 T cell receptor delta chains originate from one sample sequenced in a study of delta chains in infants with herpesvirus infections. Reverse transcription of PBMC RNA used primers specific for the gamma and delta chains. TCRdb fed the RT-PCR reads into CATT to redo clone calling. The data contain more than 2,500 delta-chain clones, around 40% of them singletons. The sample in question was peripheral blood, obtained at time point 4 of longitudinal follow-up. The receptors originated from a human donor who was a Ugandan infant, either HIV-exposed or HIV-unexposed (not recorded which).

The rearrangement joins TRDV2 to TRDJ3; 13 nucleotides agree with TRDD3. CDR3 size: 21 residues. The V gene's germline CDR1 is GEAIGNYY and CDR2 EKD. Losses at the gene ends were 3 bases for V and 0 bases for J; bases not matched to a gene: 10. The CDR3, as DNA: TGTGCCTGTGACCCCCTGGGACTGGGGGATACGCCCTCCTGGGACACCCGACAGATGTTTTTC. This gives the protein CACDPLGLGDTPSWDTRQMFF.

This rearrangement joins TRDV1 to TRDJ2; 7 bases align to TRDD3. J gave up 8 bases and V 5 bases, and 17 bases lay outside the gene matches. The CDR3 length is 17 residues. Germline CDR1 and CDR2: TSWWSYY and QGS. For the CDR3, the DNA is TGTGCTCTTGGGCTTCAGGGGGAGGCGGATACGCAGGCACAACTCTTCTTT. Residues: CALGLQGEADTQAQLFF.

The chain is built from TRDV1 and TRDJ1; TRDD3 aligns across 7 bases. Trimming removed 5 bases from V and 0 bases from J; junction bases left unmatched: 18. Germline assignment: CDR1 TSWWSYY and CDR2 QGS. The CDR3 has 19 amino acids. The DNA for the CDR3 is TGTGCTCTTGGGAACCCGCTTTACGGTGCTGGGGGCTACACCGATAAACTCATCTTT. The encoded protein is CALGNPLYGAGGYTDKLIF.

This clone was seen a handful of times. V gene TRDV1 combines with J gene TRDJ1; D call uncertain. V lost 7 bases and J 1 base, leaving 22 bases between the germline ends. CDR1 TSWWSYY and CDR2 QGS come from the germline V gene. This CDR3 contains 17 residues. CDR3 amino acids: CALAIYVPLASTDKLIF. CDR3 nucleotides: TGTGCTCTTGCTATCTACGTCCCTTTGGCCAGCACCGATAAACTCATCTTT.

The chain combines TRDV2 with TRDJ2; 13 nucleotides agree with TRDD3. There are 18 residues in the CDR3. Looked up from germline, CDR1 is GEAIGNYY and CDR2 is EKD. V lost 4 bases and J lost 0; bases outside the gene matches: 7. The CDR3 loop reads CACERLGDTVSLTAQLFF. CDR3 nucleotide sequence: TGTGCCTGTGAAAGACTGGGGGATACGGTTTCTTTGACAGCACAACTCTTCTTT.

The DNA of the CDR3 is TGTGCCTGTGACACCGTGGGGATCGGTGGCGATAAACTCATCTTT. Amino acid sequence: CACDTVGIGGDKLIF. V is TRDV2 and J is TRDJ1; a possible D gene is TRDD3 (6 bases). CDR1 and CDR2 from the germline V gene are GEAIGNYY and EKD. Trimming left V 0 bases short and J 4 bases short, with 14 bases between. There are 15 residues in the CDR3.

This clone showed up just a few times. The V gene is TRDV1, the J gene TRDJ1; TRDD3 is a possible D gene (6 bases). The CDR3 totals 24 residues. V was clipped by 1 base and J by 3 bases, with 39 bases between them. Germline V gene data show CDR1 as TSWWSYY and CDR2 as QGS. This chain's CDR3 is CALGEPTIFRTGRIRRVVPDKLIF. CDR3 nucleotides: TGTGCTCTTGGGGAACCTACGATCTTCCGGACTGGGAGGATAAGGAGGGTGGTCCCCGATAAACTCATCTTT.

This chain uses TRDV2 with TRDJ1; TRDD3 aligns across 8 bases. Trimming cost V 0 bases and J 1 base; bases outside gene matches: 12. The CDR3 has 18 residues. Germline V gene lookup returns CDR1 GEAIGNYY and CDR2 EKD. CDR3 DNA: TGTGCCTGTGACACCGTCGGGGGATATTTCAGGGGCACCGATAAACTCATCTTT. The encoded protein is CACDTVGGYFRGTDKLIF.

The CDR3 loop reads CALGARVETGGIDKLIF. For the CDR3, the DNA is TGTGCTCTTGGCGCCCGCGTGGAGACTGGGGGTATCGATAAACTCATCTTT. The chain has TRDV1 and TRDJ1, with 8 bases lining up with TRDD3. Germline lookup yields CDR1 TSWWSYY and CDR2 QGS. After removal of 6 bases from V and 4 bases from J, the junction contained 16 bases not matched to a gene. CDR3 size: 17 residues.

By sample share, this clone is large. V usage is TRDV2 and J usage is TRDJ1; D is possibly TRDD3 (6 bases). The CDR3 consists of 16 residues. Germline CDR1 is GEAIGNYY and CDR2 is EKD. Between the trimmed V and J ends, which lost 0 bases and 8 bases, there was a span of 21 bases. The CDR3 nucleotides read TGTGCCTGTGACACCGTGGCGGCGGGGGGAGAGAAAAAACTCATCTTT. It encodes CACDTVAAGGEKKLIF.

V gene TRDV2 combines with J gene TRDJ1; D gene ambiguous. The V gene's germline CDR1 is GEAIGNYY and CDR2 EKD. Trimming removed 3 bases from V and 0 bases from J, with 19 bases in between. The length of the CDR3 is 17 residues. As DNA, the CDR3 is TGTGCCTGTGACCCGTTATCGTTCACGCCGAACACCGATAAACTCATCTTT. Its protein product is CACDPLSFTPNTDKLIF.

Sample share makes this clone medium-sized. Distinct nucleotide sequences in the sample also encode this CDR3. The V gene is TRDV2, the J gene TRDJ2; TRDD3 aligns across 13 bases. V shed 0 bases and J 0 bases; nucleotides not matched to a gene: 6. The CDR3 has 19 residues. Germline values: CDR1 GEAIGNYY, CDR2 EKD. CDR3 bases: TGTGCCTGTGACACCGTACTGGGGGATACGCGAGCTTTGACAGCACAACTCTTCTTT. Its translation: CACDTVLGDTRALTAQLFF.

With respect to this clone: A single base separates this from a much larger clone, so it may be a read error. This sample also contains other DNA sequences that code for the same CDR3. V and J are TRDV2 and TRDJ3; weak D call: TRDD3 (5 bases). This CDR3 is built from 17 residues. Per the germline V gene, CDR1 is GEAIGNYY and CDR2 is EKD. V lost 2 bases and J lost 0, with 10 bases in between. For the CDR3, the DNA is TGTGCCTGTGACAGTACAGGGGGCTCCTGGGACACCCGACAGATGTTTTTC. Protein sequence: CACDSTGGSWDTRQMFF.

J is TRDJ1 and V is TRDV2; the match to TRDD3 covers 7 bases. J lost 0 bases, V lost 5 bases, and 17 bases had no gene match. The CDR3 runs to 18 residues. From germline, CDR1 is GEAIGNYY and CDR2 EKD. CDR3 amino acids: CACGQPWGSSPYTDKLIF. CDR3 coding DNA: TGTGCCTGTGGCCAGCCCTGGGGGTCCAGCCCCTACACCGATAAACTCATCTTT.

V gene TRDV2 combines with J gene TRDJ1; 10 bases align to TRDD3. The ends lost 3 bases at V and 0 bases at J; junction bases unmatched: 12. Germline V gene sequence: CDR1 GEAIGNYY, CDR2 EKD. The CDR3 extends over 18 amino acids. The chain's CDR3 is CACDAILGGYVNTDKLIF. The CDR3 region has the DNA TGTGCCTGTGACGCCATACTCGGGGGATACGTGAACACCGATAAACTCATCTTT.

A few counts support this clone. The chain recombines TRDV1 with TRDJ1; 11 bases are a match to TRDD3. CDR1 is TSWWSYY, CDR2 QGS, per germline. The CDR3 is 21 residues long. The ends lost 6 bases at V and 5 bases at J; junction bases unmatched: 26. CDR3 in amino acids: CALGICFPGMGDTRGRDKLIF. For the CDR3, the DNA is TGTGCTCTTGGTATATGCTTCCCCGGGATGGGGGATACGCGCGGGAGGGATAAACTCATCTTT.

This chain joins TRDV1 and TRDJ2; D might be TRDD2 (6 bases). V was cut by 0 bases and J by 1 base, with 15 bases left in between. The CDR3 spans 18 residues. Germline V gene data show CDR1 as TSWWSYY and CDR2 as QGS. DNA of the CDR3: TGTGCTCTTGGGGAACTACCCCATATCCTACGTTTGACAGCACAACTCTTCTTT. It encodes CALGELPHILRLTAQLFF.

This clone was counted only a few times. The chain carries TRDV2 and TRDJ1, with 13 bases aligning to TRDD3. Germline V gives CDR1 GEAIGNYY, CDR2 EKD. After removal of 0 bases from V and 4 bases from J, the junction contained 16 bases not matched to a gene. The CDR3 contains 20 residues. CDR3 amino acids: CACDTVTGGYEMGSGDKLIF. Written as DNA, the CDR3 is TGTGCCTGTGACACCGTTACTGGGGGATACGAGATGGGGTCCGGCGATAAACTCATCTTT.

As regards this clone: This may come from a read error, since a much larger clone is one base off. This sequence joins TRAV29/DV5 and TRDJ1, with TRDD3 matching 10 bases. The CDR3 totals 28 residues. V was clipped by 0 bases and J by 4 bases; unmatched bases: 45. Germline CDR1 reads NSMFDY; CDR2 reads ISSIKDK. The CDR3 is CAASGMGDDTAKMRFWRDWGIMSDKLIF. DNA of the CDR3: TGTGCAGCAAGCGGAATGGGGGATGACACAGCCAAAATGAGGTTCTGGCGCGACTGGGGGATCATGAGCGATAAACTCATCTTT. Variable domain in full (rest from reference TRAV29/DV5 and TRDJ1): DQQVKQNSPSLSVQEGRISILNCDYTNSMFDYFLWYKKYPAEGPTFLISISSIKDKNEDGRFTVFLNKSAKHLSLHIVPSQPGDSAVYFCAASGMGDDTAKMRFWRDWGIMSDKLIFGKGTRVTVEP.

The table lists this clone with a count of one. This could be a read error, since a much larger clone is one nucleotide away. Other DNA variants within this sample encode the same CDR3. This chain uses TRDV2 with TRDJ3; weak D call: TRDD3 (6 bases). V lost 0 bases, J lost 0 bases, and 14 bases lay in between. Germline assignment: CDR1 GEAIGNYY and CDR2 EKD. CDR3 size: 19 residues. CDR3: CACDTVADTGSWDTRQMFF. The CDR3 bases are TGTGCCTGTGACACCGTGGCGGATACAGGCTCCTGGGACACCCGACAGATGTTTTTC.